The 5 T cell receptor beta chains listed next were all sequenced from one sample in a study of cytotoxic CD8 clonotypes in ibrutinib-treated CLL. Method: immunoSEQ multiplex PCR; TCRdb's copy keeps in-frame clones and lacks some. The data show 150,000 to 200,000 clones, roughly 88% seen once. Source: PBMCs, taken at disease progression, from a patient treated with ibrutinib. Receptors were obtained from a human donor with chronic lymphocytic leukemia.

V gene TRBV30 combines with J gene TRBJ1-1; D uncertain. This CDR3 is 13 amino acids long. V lost 4 bases and J lost 0, with 9 bases in between. Germline CDR1 GTSNPN, CDR2 SVGIG (reference sequence). The CDR3 region is CAWNGRMNTEAFF. CDR3 sequence (DNA): TGTGCCTGGAACGGAAGAATGAACACTGAAGCTTTCTTT.

This chain uses TRBV7-2 with TRBJ1-2, with a weak D call TRBD1 (5 bases). This CDR3 contains 14 residues. The ends were cut back, 1 base at V and 9 bases at J, with 15 bases in the middle. Germline values: CDR1 SGHTA, CDR2 FQGNSA. The CDR3 region is CASSLVRGTGSYTF. The CDR3 DNA sequence: TGTGCCAGCAGCTTAGTTCGGGGGACCGGGAGCTACACCTTC.

This chain uses TRBV11-2 with TRBJ1-3, with unresolved D. The V and J ends lost 2 bases and 0 bases respectively, with 11 bases between them. Germline CDR1 and CDR2: SGHAT and FQNNGV. The CDR3 extends over 16 amino acids. The CDR3 loop reads CASSLTPSYSGNTIYF. The CDR3 nucleotides are TGTGCCAGCAGCTTAACCCCGTCGTACTCTGGAAACACCATATATTTT. Variable domain in full (rest from reference TRBV11-2 and TRBJ1-3): EAGVAQSPRYKIIEKRQSVAFWCNPISGHATLYWYQQILGQGPKLLIQFQNNGVVDDSQLPKDRFSAERLKGVDSTLKIQPAKLEDSAVYLCASSLTPSYSGNTIYFGEGSWLTVV.

The chain uses TRBV30 and TRBJ2-7; tentatively, D is TRBD2 (6 bases). Germline V lookup: CDR1 GTSNPN, CDR2 SVGIG (reference sequence). CDR3 length equals 15 residues. V lost 3 bases, J lost 5 bases, and 20 bases lay in between. CDR3 bases: TGTGCCTGGAGCCCCCCCGTGTGGGACTCTAACGAGCAGTACTTC. This encodes CAWSPPVWDSNEQYF.

The CDR3 bases are TGTGCCAGCAGTGCCCTCAAGGTCAATGAGCAGTTCTTC. Its translation: CASSALKVNEQFF. The rearrangement joins TRBV6-1 to TRBJ2-1; D is unresolved. Germline V gene sequence: CDR1 MNHNS, CDR2 SASEGT. V lost 4 bases to trimming and J lost 6 bases, with 10 bases between them. CDR3 length equals 13 residues.